This TCR beta chain was retrieved from a study of blood T cell repertoires in COVID-19. On the study more broadly: Collection of acute and convalescent COVID-19 samples took place in the United States, Italy and Spain. In each case, the material was cDNA or gDNA derived from T cells, B-cell-depleted T cells, or PBMCs.

Per the authors' pipeline: Reference gene primer amplification gave nucleated cell count estimates. Assay used: immunoSEQ multiplex PCR; TCRdb lists only in-frame clones, some missing. Clone size and the V and J calls come from that table; the DNA yielded D and trimming. The sample yields some 93,000 clones, 85% seen once. Germline V gives CDR1 KGHDR, CDR2 SFDVKD. This CDR3 contains 14 residues. Losses at the gene ends were 6 bases for V and 2 bases for J; bases not matched to a gene: 4. Sequencing was done on a sample of peripheral blood. J is TRBJ1-2 and V is TRBV24-1; 8 nucleotides line up with TRBD1. The TCR sequence derives from a man aged 55 to 69 with acute or convalescent COVID-19. Written as DNA, the CDR3 is TGTGCCACCAGTCCTGCAGGGGGCAACTATGGCTACACCTTC. Translating gives CATSPAGGNYGYTF.